This T cell receptor (beta chain) was obtained from a study of shared clonotypes between healthy human individuals. Only in-frame clones appear in the TCRdb table, and some are missing; sequencing was by immunoSEQ multiplex PCR. The repertoire holds over 850,000 clones, with about four fifths as singletons. This clone was seen a handful of times. Germline values: CDR1 MDHEN, CDR2 SYDVKM. Deletions cut 11 bases from V and 3 bases from J, with 13 bases between. This CDR3 has 12 residues. Among the donors, all were Caucasian adults who lived in Nashville, Tennessee. This TCR came from a man aged 18-30 years in good health. Some clones in this sample may be carry-over from other donors' samples. The V gene is TRBV28, the J gene TRBJ1-1; D may be TRBD1 (6 bases). Input material: memory CD4+ T cells from PBMCs. The sample's subset: CD45RA-negative fraction. The CDR3 region has the DNA TGTGCCTCGAGGGGGGCCCACACTGAAGCTTTCTTT. Translated: CASRGAHTEAFF.